A selection of T cell receptor beta chains follows, all from one sample in a study of cytomegalovirus exposure and HLA in healthy donors. Sequencing was performed with immunoSEQ multiplex PCR; in TCRdb, only in-frame clones are kept and a portion is missing. The data contain over 50,000 clones, about four fifths of them singletons. The specimen was PBMCs. These receptors were collected from a man aged 50 to 60 in good health and CMV-seropositive. Each CDR3 is given with its conserved first and last residue. D genes are given only for firm matches. Some rows have no size entry. The others give once, few or many, or a class for an expanded clone.

CDR3nt,CDR3aa,d_gene,v_gene,j_gene,abundance
TGTGCCAGCAAAAATGGCCCAGGCGCGGAGACCCAGTACTTC,CASKNGPGAETQYF,.,TRBV28,TRBJ2-5,.
TGCGCCAGCAGCTTGGCAGGACTAGTTGTGGGCAATGAGCAGTTCTTC,CASSLAGLVVGNEQFF,TRBD2,TRBV5-1,TRBJ2-1,few
TGCGCCAGCAGCGGGACTAGCGGCACAGATACGCAGTATTTT,CASSGTSGTDTQYF,TRBD2,TRBV5-1,TRBJ2-3,few
TGCGCCAGCAGCCAATCCTGGGCTAGCGGGTACACAGATACGCAGTATTTT,CASSQSWASGYTDTQYF,TRBD2,TRBV4-1,TRBJ2-3,.
TGTGCCAGCAGCTTAAAGGAGGGGACAGGGGGTTACGAGCAGTACTTC,CASSLKEGTGGYEQYF,TRBD1,TRBV7-2,TRBJ2-7,.
TGTGCCAGCAGCTTCACGGGACAGAAAACGGAGACCCAGTACTTC,CASSFTGQKTETQYF,TRBD1,TRBV7-3,TRBJ2-5,few
TGTGCCTGGAGTAACAACCGGGGGGAGACCCAGTACTTC,CAWSNNRGETQYF,.,TRBV30,TRBJ2-5,.
TGTGTCAGTAGTATAGAGGGAAGCGGGGTCTCCTACAATGAGCAGTTCTTC,CVSSIEGSGVSYNEQFF,TRBD2,TRBV19,TRBJ2-1,once
TGTGCCAGCAGCTCCCTCCTGACAGTAAACACCATATATTTT,CASSSLLTVNTIYF,.,TRBV11-2,TRBJ1-3,.
TGTGCCAGCAGCTTAGGGGCGGGCCACTCCTACGAGCAGTACTTC,CASSLGAGHSYEQYF,.,TRBV11-2,TRBJ2-7,once
TGTGCCAGTAGCAGCGGGGGGTACGAGCAGTACTTC,CASSSGGYEQYF,TRBD2,TRBV19,TRBJ2-7,.
TGCAGCGGGGGACAGGGGCAGAACTATGGCCACACCTTC,CSGGQGQNYGHTF,TRBD1,TRBV29-1,TRBJ1-2,.
TGTGCCTGGACCCCGGGACTAGCTTACACCGGGGAGCTGTTTTTT,CAWTPGLAYTGELFF,TRBD2,TRBV30,TRBJ2-2,.
TGCGCCAGCAGCCGTACGGGGGAGGGGTACAATGAGCAGTTCTTC,CASSRTGEGYNEQFF,TRBD2,TRBV4-1,TRBJ2-1,.
TGTGCCAGCAGCCGCGCCGGGACAGGGGGCACCGGGGAGCTGTTTTTT,CASSRAGTGGTGELFF,TRBD1,TRBV7-9,TRBJ2-2,.
TGTGCCATCAGTTCAGGACAGGGCGGAAGAGGCTACACCTTC,CAISSGQGGRGYTF,TRBD1,TRBV10-3,TRBJ1-2,.
TGCAGTGGAGGCTACCAAGAGACCCAGTACTTC,CSGGYQETQYF,.,TRBV20-1,TRBJ2-5,few
TGTGCCACCAGCAGTGGCAGGTCAGAGACCCAGTACTTC,CATSSGRSETQYF,.,TRBV15,TRBJ2-5,.
TGTGCCAGCAGCCCGCCAGGGATGAACACTGAAGCTTTCTTT,CASSPPGMNTEAFF,.,TRBV14,TRBJ1-1,.
TGTGCCAGCAGCCTAGACTCGAACACTGAAGCTTTCTTT,CASSLDSNTEAFF,.,TRBV7-2,TRBJ1-1,.
TGCAGCGTCGGGGAAGGCGGGGGAACTGAAGCTTTCTTT,CSVGEGGGTEAFF,.,TRBV29-1,TRBJ1-1,.
TGTGCCAGCAGTATACCGGGACATCTCTCCTACGAGCAGTACTTC,CASSIPGHLSYEQYF,.,TRBV28,TRBJ2-7,.
TGTGCCTGGACCCTGGACAGCTATAATTCACCCCTCCACTTT,CAWTLDSYNSPLHF,.,TRBV30,TRBJ1-6,.
TGCGCCAGCAGCCAAGACTTTACAGGGATAACTGAAGCTTTCTTT,CASSQDFTGITEAFF,.,TRBV4-3,TRBJ1-1,.
TGTGCCAGCAGCTTAGTTAGGACAGGGACAGATACGCAGTATTTT,CASSLVRTGTDTQYF,TRBD1,TRBV7-8,TRBJ2-3,.
TGTGCCAGCAGCCGCGGGACAGTGGGAACGGAACTGTTTTTT,CASSRGTVGTELFF,TRBD1,TRBV11-2,TRBJ1-4,.
TGCGCCAGCAGCTTGGGAGGGTCTGGATACGAGCAGTACTTC,CASSLGGSGYEQYF,.,TRBV5-1,TRBJ2-7,.
TGCGCCAGCAGCCACCGGGGAGGGACTACCCTAGAGACCCAGTACTTC,CASSHRGGTTLETQYF,TRBD2,TRBV4-1,TRBJ2-5,.
TGTGCCAGCAGACCCGGGACAGGGATAAACACTGAAGCTTTCTTT,CASRPGTGINTEAFF,TRBD1,TRBV6-6,TRBJ1-1,once
TGTGCCAGCAGTTTAGGGACAGGGACTCCCTATGGCTACACCTTC,CASSLGTGTPYGYTF,TRBD1,TRBV28,TRBJ1-2,.
TGTGCCAGCAGTCCCCGACAGGACTACGAGCAGTACTTC,CASSPRQDYEQYF,.,TRBV6-5,TRBJ2-7,.
TGTGCCAGCAGCCATGGGACACTCCCTAACTATGGCTACACCTTC,CASSHGTLPNYGYTF,.,TRBV7-9,TRBJ1-2,.
TGTGCCAGCATTACTAGCGGTGTCGGCGAGCAGTACTTC,CASITSGVGEQYF,TRBD2,TRBV2,TRBJ2-7,.
TGTGCCAGCAGCTTAGGCCCCGGGGGTGGGGGAACTGAAGCTTTCTTT,CASSLGPGGGGTEAFF,.,TRBV7-2,TRBJ1-1,.
TGTGCCAGCAGCCTACGGACAGGGACGAACTATGGCTACACCTTC,CASSLRTGTNYGYTF,TRBD1,TRBV13,TRBJ1-2,once
TGCAGCGTTGAAGATCTAGGACAGAACACCGGGGAGCTGTTTTTT,CSVEDLGQNTGELFF,.,TRBV29-1,TRBJ2-2,few
TGTGCCAGCAGCCCGACTGGGAGCGGGAGGGCTAACAATGAGCAGTTCTTC,CASSPTGSGRANNEQFF,TRBD2,TRBV7-2,TRBJ2-1,.
TGTGCCACCAGTTTACAGGGGGAGCATGGGGAGACCCAGTACTTC,CATSLQGEHGETQYF,TRBD1,TRBV15,TRBJ2-5,.
TGTGCCAGCGTGCCGGGACAGCTACAAGAGACCCAGTACTTC,CASVPGQLQETQYF,TRBD1,TRBV2,TRBJ2-5,few
TGTGCCAGCAGACAGGGAGGGGGCACTGAAGCTTTCTTT,CASRQGGGTEAFF,.,TRBV5-8,TRBJ1-1,.
TGTGCCAGCAGCTTAGATCGGGGTAGCGGGGGAGATACGCAGTATTTT,CASSLDRGSGGDTQYF,TRBD2,TRBV11-2,TRBJ2-3,.
TGTGCCAGCAGCGTAGGGGCTAGCGGGCTAGGGGCCTACGAGCAGTACTTC,CASSVGASGLGAYEQYF,TRBD2,TRBV9,TRBJ2-7,.
TGTGCCAGCAGCCTGGCAGGGTCTGGGGCCAACGTCCTGACTTTC,CASSLAGSGANVLTF,.,TRBV7-9,TRBJ2-6,.
TGTGCCAGCAGAATCGGGACAGGGGCCGAGACCCAGTACTTC,CASRIGTGAETQYF,TRBD1,TRBV6-5,TRBJ2-5,.